This is a list of T cell receptor beta chains from one sample in a study of T-cell memory formation after mild COVID-19. TCRdb re-called the 5' RACE reads through MiXCR, storing one row per CDR3 protein. The data contain hundreds of thousands of distinct CDR3 sequences, around 21% of them singletons. Material: PBMCs or a T cell subset sorted from them (not recorded which). The receptors come from an adult woman who had mild COVID-19 (a few samples of this study predate the infection). Cell type and time point are not known. CDR3s include the opening cysteine and the closing phenylalanine or tryptophan. The D gene is left open where the match is weak. Size tells how often a clone was seen (once, few, many) or the class of an expanded clone, and some rows leave it out.

CDR3aa	CDR3nt	abundance	d_gene	v_gene	len	j_gene
CASSGRDVSYEQYF	TGCGCCAGCAGCGGAAGAGACGTTTCCTACGAGCAGTACTTC	few	.	TRBV5-1	14	TRBJ2-7
CASRVLATGELFF	TGTGCCAGCAGGGTACTTGCCACCGGGGAGCTGTTTTTT	few	.	TRBV5-5	13	TRBJ2-2
CASTSSGRTDTQYF	TGTGCCAGCACCTCCTCAGGGCGCACAGATACGCAGTATTTT	few	.	TRBV3-1	14	TRBJ2-3
CASSQLRFGGPDEQYF	TGTGCCAGCAGCCAACTCCGCTTCGGGGGGCCAGACGAGCAGTACTTC	.	.	TRBV4-2	16	TRBJ2-7
CASSLDRGSSYTF	TGCGCCAGCAGCTTGGACAGGGGGTCCAGCTACACCTTC	few	TRBD1	TRBV5-1	13	TRBJ1-2
CASSLVPVGGRAEDTQYF	TGTGCCAGCAGCTTAGTTCCCGTGGGCGGGAGGGCCGAAGATACGCAGTATTTT	few	TRBD2	TRBV7-2	18	TRBJ2-3
CASSSTRDRHNEQFF	TGTGCCAGCAGCTCCACTCGGGACAGACACAATGAGCAGTTCTTC	.	TRBD1	TRBV7-9	15	TRBJ2-1
CASSLTGEGTEAFF	TGTGCCAGCAGTTTGACAGGGGAAGGAACTGAAGCTTTCTTT	few	TRBD1	TRBV6-5	14	TRBJ1-1
CASSPDRTGADTQYF	TGCGCCAGCAGCCCGGATCGGACAGGTGCAGATACGCAGTATTTT	.	TRBD1	TRBV4-3	15	TRBJ2-3
CASSRRLAESLAKNIQYF	TGTGCCAGCAGCCGCCGACTAGCGGAGTCATTAGCCAAAAACATTCAGTACTTC	many	TRBD2	TRBV7-9	18	TRBJ2-4
CASSKGTSGFYEQYF	TGTGCCAGCAGCAAGGGGACTAGCGGTTTCTACGAGCAGTACTTC	.	TRBD2	TRBV11-2	15	TRBJ2-7
CASSLTGSGTGELFF	TGTGCCAGCAGCTTAACAGGGTCGGGCACCGGGGAGCTGTTTTTT	few	.	TRBV7-3	15	TRBJ2-2
CASSHGRSSRLGGAYEQYF	TGTGCCAGCAGCCATGGGCGATCGTCCAGACTCGGGGGAGCCTACGAGCAGTACTTC	many	.	TRBV3-1	19	TRBJ2-7
CASSYVAGYEQYF	TGTGCCAGCAGTTACGTGGCGGGATACGAGCAGTACTTC	.	.	TRBV6-5	13	TRBJ2-7
CASSSIDRVLTEKLFF	TGTGCCAGCAGTTCCATTGACCGGGTCCTTACCGAAAAACTGTTTTTT	few	.	TRBV6-5	16	TRBJ1-4
CASSPDGAGGEQYF	TGCGCCAGCAGCCCAGACGGGGCCGGGGGCGAGCAGTACTTC	once	.	TRBV5-1	14	TRBJ2-7
CASSLMSGTGFADTQYF	TGTGCCAGCAGCTTAATGTCCGGGACAGGGTTCGCAGATACGCAGTATTTT	.	TRBD1	TRBV11-2	17	TRBJ2-3
CASSLRSVRVSYNEQFF	TGTGCCAGCAGCTTGCGATCGGTGAGGGTCTCCTACAATGAGCAGTTCTTC	few	.	TRBV5-5	17	TRBJ2-1
CSAQQGNYGYTF	TGCAGTGCGCAGCAGGGGAACTATGGCTACACCTTC	.	.	TRBV20-1	12	TRBJ1-2
CASSPFGGGQETQYF	TGTGCCAGCAGCCCTTTCGGCGGGGGGCAAGAGACCCAGTACTTC	.	TRBD2	TRBV7-3	15	TRBJ2-5
CASSPGLVSGANVLTF	TGTGCCAGCAGCCCCGGACTGGTCTCTGGGGCCAACGTCCTGACTTTC	.	.	TRBV7-9	16	TRBJ2-6
CASSLAGTSDEQFF	TGCGCCAGCAGCTTGGCAGGGACTAGTGATGAGCAGTTCTTC	.	TRBD2	TRBV5-1	14	TRBJ2-1
CSARGAGINQPQHF	TGCAGTGCTAGAGGCGCGGGTATCAATCAGCCCCAGCATTTT	few	.	TRBV20-1	14	TRBJ1-5
CASKDTANQPQHF	TGTGCCAGCAAAGACACCGCCAATCAGCCCCAGCATTTT	few	.	TRBV12-3/TRBV12-4	13	TRBJ1-5
CASSLRSGAEAFF	TGTGCCAGCAGTTTAAGGTCTGGCGCTGAAGCTTTCTTT	.	.	TRBV12-3/TRBV12-4	13	TRBJ1-1
CASSQVEAGELFF	TGTGCCAGCAGCCAAGTTGAGGCGGGGGAGCTGTTTTTT	.	.	TRBV3-1	13	TRBJ2-2
CSAWSGRPYEQYF	TGCAGCGCCTGGTCGGGGCGGCCCTACGAGCAGTACTTC	.	.	TRBV29-1	13	TRBJ2-7
CASSYGQGARSYEQYF	TGTGCCAGCAGTTACGGGCAGGGGGCTCGATCCTACGAGCAGTACTTC	.	TRBD1	TRBV6-5	16	TRBJ2-7
CASSLSSPVLGDEQYF	TGTGCCAGCAGTTTATCAAGTCCGGTTCTGGGGGACGAGCAGTACTTC	.	.	TRBV27	16	TRBJ2-7
CSARDIRTADPTNYGYTF	TGCAGTGCTAGAGATATCCGGACAGCCGACCCTACCAACTATGGCTACACCTTC	.	.	TRBV20-1	18	TRBJ1-2
CAIGLTSNTGELFF	TGTGCCATCGGCCTAACGTCGAACACCGGGGAGCTGTTTTTT	few	.	TRBV10-3	14	TRBJ2-2
CASSLGEEGANTGELFF	TGTGCCAGCAGCTTAGGGGAGGAAGGGGCGAACACCGGGGAGCTGTTTTTT	.	.	TRBV7-6	17	TRBJ2-2
CASSPQTGGYEQYF	TGTGCCAGCAGCCCTCAGACAGGTGGCTACGAGCAGTACTTC	.	.	TRBV7-8	14	TRBJ2-7
CASSLRETDNEKLFF	TGTGCCAGCTCCCTCCGGGAGACGGATAATGAAAAACTGTTTTTT	few	.	TRBV18	15	TRBJ1-4